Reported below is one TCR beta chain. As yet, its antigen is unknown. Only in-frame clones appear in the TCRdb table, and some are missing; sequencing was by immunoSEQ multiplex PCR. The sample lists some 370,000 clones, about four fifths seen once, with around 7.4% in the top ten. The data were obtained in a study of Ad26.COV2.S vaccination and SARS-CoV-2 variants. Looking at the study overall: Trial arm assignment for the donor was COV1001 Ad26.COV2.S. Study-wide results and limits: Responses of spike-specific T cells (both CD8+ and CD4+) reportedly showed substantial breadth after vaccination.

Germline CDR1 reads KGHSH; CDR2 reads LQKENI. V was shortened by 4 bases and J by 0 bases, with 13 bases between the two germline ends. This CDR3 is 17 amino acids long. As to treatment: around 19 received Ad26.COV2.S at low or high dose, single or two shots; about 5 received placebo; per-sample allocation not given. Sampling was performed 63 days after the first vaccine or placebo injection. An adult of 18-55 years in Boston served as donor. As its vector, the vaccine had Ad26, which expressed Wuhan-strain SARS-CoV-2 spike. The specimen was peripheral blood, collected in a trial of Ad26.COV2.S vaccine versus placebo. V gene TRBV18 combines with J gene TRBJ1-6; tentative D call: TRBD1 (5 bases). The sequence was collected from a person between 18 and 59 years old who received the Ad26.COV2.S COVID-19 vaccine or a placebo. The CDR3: CASSRDRQSSYNSPLHF. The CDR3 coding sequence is TGTGCCAGCTCACGGGACCGCCAAAGCTCCTATAATTCACCCCTCCACTTT.